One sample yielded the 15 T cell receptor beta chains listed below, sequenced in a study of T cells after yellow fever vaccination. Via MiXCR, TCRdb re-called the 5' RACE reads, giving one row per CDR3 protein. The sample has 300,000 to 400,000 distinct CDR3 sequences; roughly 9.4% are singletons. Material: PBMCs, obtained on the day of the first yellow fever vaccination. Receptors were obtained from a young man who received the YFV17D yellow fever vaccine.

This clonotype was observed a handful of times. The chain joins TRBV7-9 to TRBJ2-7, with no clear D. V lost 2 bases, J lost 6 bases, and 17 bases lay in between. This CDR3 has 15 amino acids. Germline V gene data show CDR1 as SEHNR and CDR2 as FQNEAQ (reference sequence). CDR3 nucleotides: TGTGCCAGCAGCTTATCCGGACGGCCTTTCGGCGAGCAGTACTTC. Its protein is CASSLSGRPFGEQYF.

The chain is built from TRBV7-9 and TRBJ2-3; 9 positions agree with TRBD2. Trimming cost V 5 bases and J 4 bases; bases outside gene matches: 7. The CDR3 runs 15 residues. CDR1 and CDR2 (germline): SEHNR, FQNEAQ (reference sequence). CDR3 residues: CASSKPGLASDTQYF. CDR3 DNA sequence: TGTGCCAGCAGCAAACCGGGACTAGCCTCAGATACGCAGTATTTT.

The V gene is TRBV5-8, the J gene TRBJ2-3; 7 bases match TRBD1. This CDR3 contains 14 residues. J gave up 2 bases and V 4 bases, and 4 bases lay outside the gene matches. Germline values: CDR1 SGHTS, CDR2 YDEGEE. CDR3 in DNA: TGTGCCAGCAGCCCGGGACAGTACACAGATACGCAGTATTTT. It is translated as CASSPGQYTDTQYF. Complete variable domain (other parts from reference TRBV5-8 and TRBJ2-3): EAGVTQSPTHLIKTRGQQATLRCSPISGHTSVYWYQQALGLGLQFLLWYDEGEERNRGNFPPRFSGRQFPNYSSELNVNALELEDSALYLCASSPGQYTDTQYFGPGTRLTVL.

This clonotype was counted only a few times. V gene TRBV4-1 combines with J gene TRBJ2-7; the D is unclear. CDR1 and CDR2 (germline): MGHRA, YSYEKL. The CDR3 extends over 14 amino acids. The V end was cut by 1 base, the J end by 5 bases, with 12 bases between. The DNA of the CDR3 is TGCGCCAGCAGCCAAGGGGCTTTAGATAACGAGCAGTACGTC. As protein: CASSQGALDNEQYV.

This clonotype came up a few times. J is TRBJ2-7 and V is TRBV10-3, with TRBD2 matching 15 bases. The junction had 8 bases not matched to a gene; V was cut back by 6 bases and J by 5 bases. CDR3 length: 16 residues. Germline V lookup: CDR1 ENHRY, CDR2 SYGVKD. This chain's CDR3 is CAISGLAGGFFHEQYF. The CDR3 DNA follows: TGTGCCATCAGCGGACTAGCGGGGGGGTTTTTTCACGAGCAGTACTTC.

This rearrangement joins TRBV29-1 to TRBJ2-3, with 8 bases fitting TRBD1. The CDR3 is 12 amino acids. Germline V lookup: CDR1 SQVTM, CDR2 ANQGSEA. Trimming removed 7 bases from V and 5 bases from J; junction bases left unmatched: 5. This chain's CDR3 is CSALTGVDTQYF. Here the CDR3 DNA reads TGCAGCGCCCTGACAGGGGTAGATACGCAGTATTTT.

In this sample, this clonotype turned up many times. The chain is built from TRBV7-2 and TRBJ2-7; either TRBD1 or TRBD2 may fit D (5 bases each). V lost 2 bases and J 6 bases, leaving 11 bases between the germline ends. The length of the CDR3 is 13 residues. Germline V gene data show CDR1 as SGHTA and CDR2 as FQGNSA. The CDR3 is CASSLRRGGEQYV. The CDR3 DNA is TGTGCCAGCAGCTTACGTCGTGGGGGCGAGCAGTACGTC.

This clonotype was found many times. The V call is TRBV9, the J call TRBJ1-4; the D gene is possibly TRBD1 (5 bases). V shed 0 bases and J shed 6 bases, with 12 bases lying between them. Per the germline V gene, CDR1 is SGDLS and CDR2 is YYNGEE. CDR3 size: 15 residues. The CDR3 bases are TGTGCCAGCAGCGTAGGTGGGGGGGGATATGAAAAACTGTTTTTT. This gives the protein CASSVGGGGYEKLFF.

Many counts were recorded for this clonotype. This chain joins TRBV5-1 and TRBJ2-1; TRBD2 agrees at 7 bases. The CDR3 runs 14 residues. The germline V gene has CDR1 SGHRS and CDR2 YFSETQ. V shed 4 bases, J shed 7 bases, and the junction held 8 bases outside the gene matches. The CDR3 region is CASSEPSGGNEQFF. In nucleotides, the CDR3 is TGCGCCAGCAGCGAGCCTAGCGGCGGGAATGAGCAGTTCTTC.

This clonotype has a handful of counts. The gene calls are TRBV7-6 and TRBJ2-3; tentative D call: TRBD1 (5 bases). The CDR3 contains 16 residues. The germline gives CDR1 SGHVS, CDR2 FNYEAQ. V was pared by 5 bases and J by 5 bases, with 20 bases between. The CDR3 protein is CASSPAVGPAEDTQYF. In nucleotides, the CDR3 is TGTGCCAGCAGCCCCGCAGTGGGGCCGGCGGAAGATACGCAGTATTTT.

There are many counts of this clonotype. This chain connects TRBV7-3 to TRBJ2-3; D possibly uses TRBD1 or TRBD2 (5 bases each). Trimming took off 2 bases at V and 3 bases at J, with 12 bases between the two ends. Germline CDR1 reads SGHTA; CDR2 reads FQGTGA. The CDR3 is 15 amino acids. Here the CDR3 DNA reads TGTGCCAGCAGCTTAGAGGGGTTTGGGACAGATACGCAGTATTTT. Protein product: CASSLEGFGTDTQYF.

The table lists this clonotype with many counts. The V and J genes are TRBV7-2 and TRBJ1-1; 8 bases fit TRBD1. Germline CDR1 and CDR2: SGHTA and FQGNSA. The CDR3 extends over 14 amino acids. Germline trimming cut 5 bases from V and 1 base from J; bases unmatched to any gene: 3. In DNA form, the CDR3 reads TGTGCCAGCAGCCCGGACAGGGAGAACACTGAAGCTTTCTTT. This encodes CASSPDRENTEAFF.

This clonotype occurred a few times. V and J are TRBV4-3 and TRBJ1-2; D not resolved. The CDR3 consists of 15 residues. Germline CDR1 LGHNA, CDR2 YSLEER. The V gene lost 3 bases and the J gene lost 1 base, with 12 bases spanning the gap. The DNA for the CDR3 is TGCGCCAGCAGCCAGGGCCGTAGGAATAACTATGGCTACACCTTC. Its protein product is CASSQGRRNNYGYTF.

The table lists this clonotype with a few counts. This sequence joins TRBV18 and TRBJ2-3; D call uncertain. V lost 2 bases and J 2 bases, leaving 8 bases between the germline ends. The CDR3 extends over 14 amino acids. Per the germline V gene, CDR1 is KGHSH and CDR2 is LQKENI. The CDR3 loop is CASSPALVTDTQYF. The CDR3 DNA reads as TGTGCCAGCTCACCAGCCCTAGTCACAGATACGCAGTATTTT.

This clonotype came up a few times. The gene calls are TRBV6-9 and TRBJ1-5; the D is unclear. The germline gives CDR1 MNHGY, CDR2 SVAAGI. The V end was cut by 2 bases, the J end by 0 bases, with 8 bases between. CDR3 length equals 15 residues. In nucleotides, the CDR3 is TGTGCCAGCAGTTATCTCCGGGATAGCAATCAGCCCCAGCATTTT. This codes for CASSYLRDSNQPQHF.